A selection of T cell receptor beta chains follows, all from one sample in a study of cytomegalovirus exposure and HLA in healthy donors. Generated by immunoSEQ multiplex PCR, the TCRdb table keeps only in-frame clones and is missing some. Here the sample spans more than 60,000 clones, over 70% being singletons. Sequenced: PBMCs. Receptors were obtained from a man aged 40-55 years in good health and CMV-seropositive. Each CDR3 is given with its conserved first and last residue. The order of the fields is clone size, J gene, D gene, V gene, CDR3 protein, CDR3 DNA. D genes are given only for firm matches. Where a row states a size, it is once, few, many or the class of an expanded clone; other rows omit it.

once TRBJ2-5 TRBD1 TRBV2 CASSEPGQGETQYF TGTGCCAGCAGTGAACCGGGACAGGGTGAGACCCAGTACTTC
NA TRBJ2-3 NA TRBV5-1 CASSLSSRGGTDTQYF TGCGCCAGCAGCTTAAGTTCCAGGGGCGGCACAGATACGCAGTATTTT
NA TRBJ1-4 NA TRBV9 CASSVGQVNEKLFF TGTGCCAGCAGCGTAGGACAGGTGAATGAAAAACTGTTTTTT
NA TRBJ2-7 TRBD1 TRBV19 CASSITGDWDEQYF TGTGCCAGTAGTATCACAGGGGATTGGGACGAGCAGTACTTC
NA TRBJ1-1 NA TRBV29-1 CSVQHRRDTEAFF TGCAGCGTTCAACACCGGAGGGATACTGAAGCTTTCTTT
once TRBJ1-4 NA TRBV27 CASSRRQANEKLFF TGTGCCAGCAGTAGGAGACAGGCTAATGAAAAACTGTTTTTT
NA TRBJ2-2 NA TRBV9 CASSSHTGELFF TGTGCCAGCAGCTCTCACACCGGGGAGCTGTTTTTT
NA TRBJ2-1 TRBD1 TRBV7-2 CASSLVGTGGVNEQFF TGTGCCAGCAGCTTAGTCGGGACAGGGGGGGTAAATGAGCAGTTCTTC
NA TRBJ2-4 NA TRBV7-8 CASSPAWRESKNIQYF TGTGCCAGCAGCCCAGCATGGAGGGAGAGCAAAAACATTCAGTACTTC
NA TRBJ2-1 NA TRBV2 CASSRVVSYNEQFF TGTGCCAGCAGTCGAGTAGTCTCCTACAATGAGCAGTTCTTC
NA TRBJ2-7 TRBD1 TRBV18 CASSPPGTGEIGEQYF TGTGCCAGCTCACCACCTGGGACAGGGGAAATCGGCGAGCAGTACTTC
NA TRBJ2-2 TRBD2 TRBV11-2 CASSLKLAGDTGELFF TGTGCCAGCAGCTTGAAACTAGCGGGGGATACCGGGGAGCTGTTTTTT
NA TRBJ1-4 TRBD1 TRBV6-1 CASSEAPGQGDEKLFF TGTGCCAGCAGTGAAGCTCCGGGACAGGGGGATGAAAAACTGTTTTTT
NA TRBJ2-5 NA TRBV11-2 CASSSALGPQETQYF TGTGCCAGCAGCTCAGCACTGGGGCCCCAAGAGACCCAGTACTTC
NA TRBJ1-6 NA TRBV2 CASSERRAAPLHF TGTGCCAGCAGTGAACGCAGGGCTGCACCCCTCCACTTT
NA TRBJ1-2 TRBD1 TRBV28 CAIKGAGQNYGYTF TGTGCCATCAAGGGGGCAGGACAGAACTATGGCTACACCTTC
NA TRBJ2-7 TRBD1 TRBV9 CASSLGGSNYEQYF TGTGCCAGCAGCCTAGGGGGCAGTAATTACGAGCAGTACTTC
NA TRBJ1-5 NA TRBV2 CASSANSNQPQHF TGTGCCAGCAGTGCCAATAGCAATCAGCCCCAGCATTTT
NA TRBJ2-7 TRBD2 TRBV4-1 CASSRGDSGSYEQYF TGCGCCAGCAGCCGTGGGGATAGCGGGAGCTACGAGCAGTACTTC
NA TRBJ2-7 TRBD1 TRBV19 CASSMKTGWHEQYF TGTGCCAGTAGTATGAAGACAGGGTGGCACGAGCAGTACTTC
NA TRBJ2-3 TRBD2 TRBV7-2 CASSLDGAGADTQYF TGTGCCAGCAGCTTAGATGGGGCGGGGGCAGATACGCAGTATTTT
NA TRBJ2-1 TRBD2 TRBV5-1 CASRTGGSEQFF TGCGCCAGCAGGACGGGGGGTAGTGAGCAGTTCTTC
NA TRBJ1-2 NA TRBV4-1 CASSQEFRQVNYGYTF TGCGCCAGCAGCCAAGAATTCCGGCAGGTAAACTATGGCTACACCTTC
NA TRBJ1-1 NA TRBV9 CASSSSQGHTEAFF TGTGCCAGCTCGAGTTCGCAGGGCCACACTGAAGCTTTCTTT
once TRBJ2-2 TRBD1 TRBV11-3 CASSGLRGSGELFF TGTGCCAGCAGCGGGCTCAGGGGGTCCGGGGAGCTGTTTTTT
NA TRBJ1-1 NA TRBV5-4 CASSPGQTGEAFF TGTGCCAGCAGCCCAGGTCAAACAGGAGAAGCTTTCTTT
NA TRBJ1-3 NA TRBV12-5 CASGPSGSGNTIYF TGTGCTAGTGGCCCTTCGGGCTCTGGAAACACCATATATTTT
NA TRBJ1-1 TRBD1 TRBV10-3 CAISEQGGLNTEAFF TGTGCCATCAGTGAGCAAGGGGGCCTGAACACTGAAGCTTTCTTT
NA TRBJ2-2 TRBD1 TRBV5-1 CASSFGQGETGELFF TGCGCCAGCAGCTTCGGACAGGGGGAGACCGGGGAGCTGTTTTTT
few TRBJ2-5 TRBD2 TRBV25-1 CASSEWGAGDQETQYF TGTGCCAGCAGTGAATGGGGAGCGGGGGACCAAGAGACCCAGTACTTC
NA TRBJ1-1 NA TRBV10-3 CAISEAPGGNTEAFF TGTGCCATCAGTGAAGCTCCCGGAGGAAACACTGAAGCTTTCTTT
NA TRBJ2-1 NA TRBV6-5 CASRPGRTDEQFF TGTGCCAGCAGACCGGGAAGGACGGATGAGCAGTTCTTC
NA TRBJ1-1 NA TRBV5-1 CASSPRLNTEAFF TGCGCCAGCAGCCCCCGTTTGAACACTGAAGCTTTCTTT
NA TRBJ2-1 TRBD2 TRBV11-2 CASSLASGGYNEQFF TGTGCCAGCAGCTTAGCAAGCGGGGGCTACAATGAGCAGTTCTTC
NA TRBJ1-1 TRBD1 TRBV5-1 CASSLAIGTGREGTEAFF TGCGCCAGCAGCTTGGCCATCGGGACAGGGCGAGAAGGCACTGAAGCTTTCTTT
NA TRBJ1-5 TRBD1 TRBV19 CASSDRAGQPQHF TGTGCCAGTTCCGACAGGGCCGGTCAGCCCCAGCATTTT
NA TRBJ2-7 TRBD2 TRBV27 CASSLRTSGDEQYF TGTGCCAGCAGTTTAAGGACTAGCGGTGACGAGCAGTACTTC
few TRBJ2-1 TRBD2 TRBV14 CASSQGLAGASEQFF TGTGCCAGCAGCCAGGGACTAGCGGGAGCGAGTGAGCAGTTCTTC
NA TRBJ1-1 NA TRBV2 CASSRVSGTEAFF TGTGCCAGCAGTCGGGTCTCGGGGACTGAAGCTTTCTTT
NA TRBJ2-2 TRBD1 TRBV28 CATHRGKAGELFF TGTGCCACCCACAGGGGGAAGGCCGGGGAGCTGTTTTTT
NA TRBJ2-1 TRBD2 TRBV7-8 CASSQKTSGSHNEQFF TGTGCCAGCAGCCAAAAGACTAGCGGGAGCCACAATGAGCAGTTCTTC
NA TRBJ1-4 NA TRBV7-2 CASSLTPGLSNEKLFF TGTGCCAGCAGCTTAACCCCGGGACTATCTAATGAAAAACTGTTTTTT
NA TRBJ1-1 TRBD1 TRBV4-3 CASSQDPGQDLEAFF TGCGCCAGCAGCCAAGATCCGGGACAGGATCTTGAAGCTTTCTTT
NA TRBJ2-1 NA TRBV30 CAWSTEYEQFF TGTGCCTGGAGTACTGAATATGAGCAGTTCTTC
NA TRBJ1-5 NA TRBV7-2 CASTIGAEQPQHF TGTGCCAGTACCATAGGGGCAGAGCAGCCCCAGCATTTT
NA TRBJ2-3 NA TRBV4-1 CVSSQVGSTDTQYF TGCGTCAGCAGCCAAGTCGGGAGCACAGATACGCAGTATTTT
NA TRBJ2-5 TRBD2 TRBV20-1 CSARGGKTQYF TGCAGTGCGCGGGGGGGGAAGACCCAGTACTTC
NA TRBJ2-2 TRBD1 TRBV10-2 CASSPDRANTGELFF TGCGCCAGCAGCCCCGACAGGGCGAACACCGGGGAGCTGTTTTTT
NA TRBJ2-7 TRBD2 TRBV19 CASRESGNSYEQYF TGTGCCAGTAGAGAAAGCGGGAACTCCTACGAGCAGTACTTC
NA TRBJ1-1 TRBD1 TRBV5-1 CASSGGQGWNTEAFF TGCGCCAGCAGCGGAGGACAGGGTTGGAACACTGAAGCTTTCTTT
NA TRBJ1-3 TRBD1 TRBV27 CASSYTGTGAGNTIYF TGTGCCAGCAGCTACACCGGGACAGGGGCCGGAAACACCATATATTTT
NA TRBJ2-7 TRBD1 TRBV6-1 CASNRDRANYEQYF TGTGCCAGCAACCGGGACAGGGCTAATTACGAGCAGTACTTC
few TRBJ2-7 TRBD2 TRBV6-5 CASRTSGSSEQYF TGTGCCAGCAGAACTAGCGGGAGCTCCGAGCAGTACTTC
NA TRBJ2-7 NA TRBV10-2 CASSEAGVMYEQYF TGCGCCAGCAGTGAGGCAGGGGTAATGTACGAGCAGTACTTC
NA TRBJ2-7 NA TRBV5-6 CASSLGRYEQYF TGTGCCAGCAGCTTGGGGAGGTACGAGCAGTACTTC
few TRBJ1-4 NA TRBV6-1 CASSDCPSLLVDNEKLFF TGTGCCAGCAGTGACTGTCCAAGTCTCCTAGTCGACAATGAAAAACTGTTTTTT